This is a list of T cell receptor beta chains from one sample in a study of cytomegalovirus exposure and HLA in healthy donors. Profiling relied on immunoSEQ multiplex PCR, and the TCRdb table lists in-frame clones only, not all of them. Of some 290,000 clones in the sample, approximately 86% were seen once. The sample taken for sequencing was PBMCs. The receptors stem from a man aged 25 to 45 in good health and CMV-seronegative. Both conserved end residues are part of each CDR3. Each record gives: CDR3 length, D gene, J gene, V gene, CDR3 protein. The D gene is left open where the match is weak.

CDR3 length: 15
D gene: NA
J gene: TRBJ2-2
V gene: TRBV7-9
CDR3 protein: CASTPRAGNTGELFF

CDR3 length: 15
D gene: NA
J gene: TRBJ2-4
V gene: TRBV2
CDR3 protein: CASSEDQGNKNIQYF

CDR3 length: 16
D gene: TRBD2
J gene: TRBJ2-1
V gene: TRBV6-5
CDR3 protein: CASSHFSGGDYNEQFF

CDR3 length: 14
D gene: TRBD1
J gene: TRBJ1-1
V gene: TRBV11-2
CDR3 protein: CASSSFTGGTEAFF

CDR3 length: 18
D gene: TRBD2
J gene: TRBJ2-2
V gene: TRBV25-1
CDR3 protein: CASSELTSGGDDTGELFF

CDR3 length: 16
D gene: NA
J gene: TRBJ1-6
V gene: TRBV4-3
CDR3 protein: CASSQDPLTGFSPLHF

CDR3 length: 14
D gene: NA
J gene: TRBJ1-1
V gene: TRBV19
CDR3 protein: CASSGRGATTEAFF

CDR3 length: 15
D gene: NA
J gene: TRBJ1-2
V gene: TRBV5-1
CDR3 protein: CASSLDQGGGYGYTF

CDR3 length: 15
D gene: TRBD1
J gene: TRBJ2-7
V gene: TRBV5-1
CDR3 protein: CASSVRDRGSNEQYF

CDR3 length: 16
D gene: TRBD1
J gene: TRBJ2-3
V gene: TRBV15
CDR3 protein: CATSNRQGKGTDTQYF

CDR3 length: 13
D gene: NA
J gene: TRBJ2-3
V gene: TRBV18
CDR3 protein: CASSPSLSDTQYF

CDR3 length: 14
D gene: TRBD2
J gene: TRBJ2-5
V gene: TRBV2
CDR3 protein: CASTNRGGQETQYF

CDR3 length: 12
D gene: TRBD2
J gene: TRBJ2-7
V gene: TRBV2
CDR3 protein: CASRTSPYEQYF

CDR3 length: 15
D gene: TRBD1
J gene: TRBJ1-1
V gene: TRBV4-1
CDR3 protein: CASRRTGGKNTEAFF

CDR3 length: 13
D gene: NA
J gene: TRBJ2-7
V gene: TRBV5-1
CDR3 protein: CASSLEGDYEQYF

CDR3 length: 14
D gene: TRBD1
J gene: TRBJ2-5
V gene: TRBV6-5
CDR3 protein: CASRDSGGGETQYF

CDR3 length: 14
D gene: TRBD2
J gene: TRBJ2-1
V gene: TRBV11-3
CDR3 protein: CASSSLGGSNEQFF

CDR3 length: 14
D gene: TRBD2
J gene: TRBJ2-3
V gene: TRBV5-6
CDR3 protein: CASSLVGSGGTQYF

CDR3 length: 15
D gene: TRBD1
J gene: TRBJ1-1
V gene: TRBV27
CDR3 protein: CASSPRAGGNTEAFF

CDR3 length: 15
D gene: NA
J gene: TRBJ2-4
V gene: TRBV5-6
CDR3 protein: CASSFMEIAKNIQYF

CDR3 length: 14
D gene: TRBD2
J gene: TRBJ2-7
V gene: TRBV29-1
CDR3 protein: CSVARGGAGYEQYF

CDR3 length: 14
D gene: TRBD1
J gene: TRBJ1-2
V gene: TRBV19
CDR3 protein: CASSTRQGASDYTF

CDR3 length: 15
D gene: NA
J gene: TRBJ2-2
V gene: TRBV18
CDR3 protein: CASSPGRGTTGELFF

CDR3 length: 14
D gene: TRBD1
J gene: TRBJ1-2
V gene: TRBV27
CDR3 protein: CASRGQDFNYGYTF

CDR3 length: 13
D gene: NA
J gene: TRBJ2-7
V gene: TRBV5-6
CDR3 protein: CASSTFGFDEQYF

CDR3 length: 15
D gene: TRBD2
J gene: TRBJ2-7
V gene: TRBV10-3
CDR3 protein: CAIRGTSGGTYEQYF

CDR3 length: 15
D gene: TRBD1
J gene: TRBJ2-7
V gene: TRBV6-5
CDR3 protein: CASSFHRGRSYEQYF